Sequencing of this TCR beta chain was carried out in a study of cytomegalovirus exposure and HLA in healthy donors. The PCR contained 60 Vbeta and 13 Jbeta primers. Authors' data handling: There were about 80 million unique TCR beta chains by a later count, and some 12 million of them were shared. The protocol was immunoSEQ multiplex PCR, while the TCRdb copy is restricted to in-frame clones and leaves out a portion. Clonal size and the V and J genes are those of that table, whereas D and trimming came from the DNA. The sample contains some 100,000 clones, about 75% of which appear only once. CDR1 is MDHEN and CDR2 is SYDVKM in the germline V gene. This CDR3 comprises 15 residues. V was pared by 1 base and J by 4 bases, with 4 bases of the junction left unmatched.

The sample comprised PBMCs. The receptor was isolated from a woman in her forties in good health and CMV-seropositive. This sequence joins TRBV28 and TRBJ2-5; 9 bases agree with TRBD2. In DNA, the CDR3 is TGTGCCAGCAGTTTATCTGCGGGGGGGAGAGAGACCCAGTACTTC. Translated, it gives CASSLSAGGRETQYF.